This note documents a single TCR beta chain sequence. This clonotype was seen repeatedly, ten times or more. This clone's antigen is unknown. Qualities for individual bases were not recorded, and no much larger clone is one base off. The record originates from a study of spatial heterogeneity in lung cancer (dated by TCRdb to the late 2010s). Some background on the complete study: Beta-chain transcripts were consistently detected in greater numbers than alpha-chain transcripts, which likely reflected higher beta-chain transcript abundance. TCR repertoire features were related to nonsynonymous mutation counts determined by whole-exome sequencing of tumor tissue. Both alpha and beta chains were TCR-sequenced in samples taken at surgery, namely 220 tumor regions, around 64 matched nontumor lung samples and just over 55 PBMC samples. In tumor regions, TCR transcript counts showed a strong correlation with a T cell transcriptional module score derived from matched bulk RNA-seq. The study quantitatively compared TCR alpha and beta repertoires across multiple tumor regions, matched nontumor lung and blood in non-small cell lung cancer. In the raw uncorrected reads, each unique combination of TCR and UMI appeared on average more than ten times. Overall results and qualifications from the work: TCR-seq coverage of tumor T cells was estimated to be only approximately 7% for alpha chains and around 13% for beta chains. Counts of ubiquitous and regional expanded TCRs were found to correlate with counts of ubiquitous and regional nonsynonymous mutations, respectively. A correlation was observed between the number of expanded intratumoral alpha and beta TCRs and the tumor nonsynonymous mutation count. Additional single-cell paired TCR alpha and beta sequencing was considered necessary to confirm, at a functional level, the hypothesis that regional TCRs recognize regional mutations.

Library preparation employed 5' RACE. Reads for this sample came from a NextSeq 500. The TCR library protocol attached a unique molecular identifier to each TCR cDNA molecule to allow correction of PCR and sequencing errors. The original pipeline was this. TCR identification, UMI-based error correction and CDR3 extraction were performed with Decombinator tools. TCRs above a frequency of 2 per 1,000, corresponding to the top 1% of the tumor frequency distribution, were defined as expanded. Expanded tumor TCRs statistically deemed absent (corrected P<0.05) from at least one tumor region were classed as regional, and all other expanded tumor TCRs were classed as ubiquitous. Each repertoire was subsampled 100 times to 5,000 TCRs, after which Renyi diversity was computed with the R vegan package. To build CDR3 similarity networks, amino acid triplet string-kernel similarity was used, and CDR3s were connected when their pairwise similarity was above 0.82. TCRdb reanalyzed the raw reads on its own, using fastp at Q25 for trimming and MiXCR for clone calling, and kept in-frame beta chains. All rows with the same CDR3 protein become a single entry with the most common DNA and genes. The authors' filters were not applied to this entry. In all, the sample holds some 16,000 distinct CDR3 sequences, and 6.5% to 7% of those were seen once. The ten largest clones add up to around 20% of the sample.

Per the publication, the time point label means: sample taken at primary tumor resection. The donors were 65 to 85 patients from the lung TRACERx cohort who had early-stage, untreated non-small cell lung cancer. TCR sequencing used whole RNA extracted from tumor and nontumor lung tissue, or from cryopreserved PBMC samples, without cell sorting. Patients were selected for TCR sequencing only if sufficient RNA was available from at least two tumor regions. Before selection, tumor and adjacent nontumor lung specimens were reviewed by a lung pathologist. A distance of 6 bases separates the germline ends of V and J, which lose 4 bases and 7 bases respectively. The CDR3 runs 12 residues from the cysteine to the phenylalanine. Only CDR3 DNA remains: 36 bases, in frame from the first base. The germline V gene (reference sequence) sets CDR1 to SGHNT and CDR2 to YYREEE.

Recombination joined TRBV5-4 with TRBJ1-6, with the D gene call left open. The receptor's source is a female donor with early-stage non-small cell lung cancer. Sequencing used lung tumor tissue, obtained at surgery. The bases are TGTGCCAGCAGCCGAAGGAATTCACCCCTCCACTTT. Its product reads: CASSRRNSPLHF.